The next 9 T cell receptor beta chains were all read from a single sample in a study of control samples from healthy donors and cancer patients. Produced via immunoSEQ multiplex PCR; TCRdb's table is partial and in-frame only. The table shows roughly 140,000 clones, with approximately 88% occurring only once. Sample: blood. These receptors came from a man aged 25-45 years in good health.

This clone has a single count. The CDR3 DNA is TGTGCCAGCAAGACAGGGGATAATTCACCCCTCCACTTT. Encoded protein: CASKTGDNSPLHF. The chain uses TRBV21-1 and TRBJ1-6; TRBD1, as called in the table, went unchecked against the DNA. TRBV21-1 is deemed a pseudogene. CDR3 length: 13 amino acids.

The table lists this clone with a count of one. The chain has TRBV19 and TRBJ2-6; D is unclear. Germline CDR1 and CDR2: LNHDA and SQIVND (reference sequence). V was trimmed by 2 bases and J by 0 bases, leaving 11 bases between them. The CDR3 sequence is 17 residues long. CDR3 sequence: CASSISASNSGANVLTF. In nucleotides, the CDR3 is TGTGCCAGTAGTATATCGGCCAGCAACTCTGGGGCCAACGTCCTGACTTTC.

The chain joins TRBV7-3 to TRBJ2-5; perhaps TRBD1 as D (5 bases). Germline CDR1 reads SGHTA; CDR2 reads FQGTGA. The V and J ends lost 3 bases and 4 bases respectively, with 9 bases between them. CDR3 length: 13 amino acids. CDR3 sequence: CASSFNRGETQYF. The CDR3, as DNA: TGTGCCAGCAGCTTTAATAGGGGAGAGACCCAGTACTTC.

The sample holds one count of this clone. This rearrangement joins TRBV19 to TRBJ2-2; TRBD1 matches 7 bases. CDR3 length: 15 residues. Germline-derived CDR1 and CDR2 are LNHDA and SQIVND (reference sequence). The V and J ends lost 7 bases and 1 base, in that order; junction bases with no gene match: 6. The CDR3 reads CASNLQGLNTGELFF. The CDR3 DNA is TGTGCCAGTAACTTACAGGGGTTGAACACCGGGGAGCTGTTTTTT. The variable domain in full, completed from reference TRBV19 and TRBJ2-2, reads DGGITQSPKYLFRKEGQNVTLSCEQNLNHDAMYWYRQDPGQGLRLIYYSQIVNDFQKGDIAEGYSVSREKKESFPLTVTSAQKNPTAFYLCASNLQGLNTGELFFGEGSRLTVL.

The genes are TRBV28 and TRBJ2-3; 7 positions agree with TRBD1. The trim removed 5 bases at V and 4 bases at J, leaving 12 bases unmatched. Per germline, CDR1 MDHEN and CDR2 SYDVKM. CDR3 size: 16 residues. This chain's CDR3 is CASSLRDRRPPDTQYF. CDR3 in DNA: TGTGCCAGCAGTCTCCGGGACAGACGCCCCCCAGATACGCAGTATTTT.

The gene calls are TRBV5-6 and TRBJ2-7; TRBD1 is a possible D gene (6 bases). The CDR3 is 14 residues long. Germline V gene lookup returns CDR1 SGHDT and CDR2 YYEEEE. The V gene lost 4 bases and the J gene lost 7 bases, with 18 bases spanning the gap. DNA of the CDR3: TGTGCCAGCAGCCTTTACAGGGTAGTGGGGGAGCAGTACTTC. It codes for CASSLYRVVGEQYF.

V gene TRBV21-1 combines with J gene TRBJ1-2. TRBV21-1 is an annotated pseudogene. CDR3 size: 14 residues. In DNA form, the CDR3 reads TGTGCCAGCAAGCCCGACCGAACCAACTATGGCTACACCTTC. Residues: CASKPDRTNYGYTF.

There are a few counts of this clone. The V call is TRBV5-1, the J call TRBJ2-7; 8 bases match TRBD1. The CDR3 is 15 amino acids. The germline CDR1 and CDR2 sequences are SGHRS and YFSETQ. V shed 0 bases and J 6 bases; nucleotides not matched to a gene: 8. CDR3 nucleotide sequence: TGCGCCAGCAGCTTGGATCCCGGACAGGGCGTCGAGCAGTACTTC. Protein sequence: CASSLDPGQGVEQYF. Together with reference TRBV5-1 and TRBJ2-7, the CDR3 gives the full variable domain: KAGVTQTPRYLIKTRGQQVTLSCSPISGHRSVSWYQQTPGQGLQFLFEYFSETQRNKGNFPGRFSGRQFSNSRSEMNVSTLELGDSALYLCASSLDPGQGVEQYFGPGTRLTVT.

CDR3 sequence reads: CSVEGQGASSYTF. The CDR3 DNA reads as TGCAGCGTTGAAGGACAGGGGGCGAGTAGCTACACCTTC. The chain is built from TRBV29-1 and TRBJ1-2; 10 nucleotides line up with TRBD1. With V trimmed by 1 base and J by 9 bases, 5 bases remained unmatched. Per the germline V gene, CDR1 is SQVTM and CDR2 is ANQGSEA. CDR3 length: 13 amino acids.